Presented here are 2 T cell receptor beta chains from one specimen sequenced in a study of blood T cell repertoires in COVID-19. The assay was immunoSEQ multiplex PCR, and TCRdb's table has in-frame clones only and misses some. The table lists approximately 300,000 clones, more than 75% of them singletons. Sequenced: PBMCs or T cells enriched from blood (not recorded which). The receptors were sampled from a woman aged 18-35 years who had recovered from COVID-19.

This clone was counted between two and nine times. The chain uses TRBV2 and TRBJ1-6, with 7 positions matching TRBD1. Trimming took 4 bases from V and 4 from J; bases not matched to a gene: 13. The germline gives CDR1 SNHLY, CDR2 FYNNEI. The CDR3 is 18 amino acids. Here the CDR3 reads CASSVYSRVGQYNSPLHF. The CDR3 DNA follows: TGTGCCAGCAGTGTTTACTCTAGAGTGGGACAGTATAATTCACCCCTCCACTTT. The full variable domain, with the rest looked up from reference TRBV2 and TRBJ1-6, is EPEVTQTPSHQVTQMGQEVILRCVPISNHLYFYWYRQILGQKVEFLVSFYNNEISEKSEIFDDQFSVERPDGSNFTLKIRSTKLEDSAMYFCASSVYSRVGQYNSPLHFGNGTRLTVT.

The chain links TRBV11-2 to TRBJ1-6; 9 bases line up with TRBD1. Germline lookup yields CDR1 SGHAT and CDR2 FQNNGV. V lost 4 bases and J lost 5; bases outside the gene matches: 3. CDR3 length: 15 amino acids. CDR3 in amino acids: CASSYGQGNNSPLHF. The CDR3 region has the DNA TGTGCCAGCAGCTATGGACAGGGGAATAATTCACCCCTCCACTTT. Looking up the rest from reference TRBV11-2 and TRBJ1-6 gives the full variable domain: EAGVAQSPRYKIIEKRQSVAFWCNPISGHATLYWYQQILGQGPKLLIQFQNNGVVDDSQLPKDRFSAERLKGVDSTLKIQPAKLEDSAVYLCASSYGQGNNSPLHFGNGTRLTVT.